This T cell receptor (beta chain) was identified in a study of identical twins. TCRdb reanalysed the 5' RACE reads using MiXCR and keeps one entry per CDR3 protein. Counted here are 540,000 or so distinct CDR3 sequences, more than 20% occurring once; the ten biggest clones make up approximately 0.48%. The CDR3 is 13 residues long. Trimming cost V 6 bases and J 5 bases, with 14 bases left between them. Germline CDR1 reads SGHRS; CDR2 reads YFSETQ. In addition, the sample was reused for a study of yellow fever vaccine responses in identical twins.

What was sequenced was CD4+ T cells sorted from blood. The sequence derives from a woman aged 18-29 years in good health. J is TRBJ1-1 and V is TRBV5-1; D might be TRBD1 (5 bases). This chain's CDR3 is CASNDWDGTEAFF. The DNA of the CDR3 is TGCGCCAGCAACGACTGGGACGGGACTGAAGCTTTCTTT.